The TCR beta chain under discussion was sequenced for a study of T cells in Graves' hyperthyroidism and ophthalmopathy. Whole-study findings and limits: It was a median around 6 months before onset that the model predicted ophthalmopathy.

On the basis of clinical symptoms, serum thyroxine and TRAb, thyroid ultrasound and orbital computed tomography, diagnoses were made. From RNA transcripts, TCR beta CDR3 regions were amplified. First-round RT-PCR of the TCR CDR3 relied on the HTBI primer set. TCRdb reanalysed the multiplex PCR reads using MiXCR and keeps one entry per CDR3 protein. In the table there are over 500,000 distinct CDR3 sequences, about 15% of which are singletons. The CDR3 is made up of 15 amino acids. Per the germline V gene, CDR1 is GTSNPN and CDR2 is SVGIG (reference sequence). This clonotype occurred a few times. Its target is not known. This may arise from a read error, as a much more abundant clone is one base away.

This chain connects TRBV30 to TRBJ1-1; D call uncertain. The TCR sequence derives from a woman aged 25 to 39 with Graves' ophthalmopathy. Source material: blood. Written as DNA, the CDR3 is TGTGCCTGGAGTGTTATAGGGATATTGAACACTGAAGCTTCCTTT. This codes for CAWSVIGILNTEASF.